This is a list of T cell receptor beta chains from one sample in a study of shared clonotypes between healthy human individuals. Here immunoSEQ multiplex PCR was the method, and the copy in TCRdb shows in-frame clones only, minus some. The table lists around 620,000 clones, 95% of them singletons. Sequenced sample: naive CD8+ T cells sorted from blood. Source of these receptors: a woman younger than 45 in good health. Each CDR3 is given with its conserved first and last residue. Fields, in order: CDR3 protein, CDR3 DNA, clone size, J gene, V gene, D gene. A D gene is named only where the DNA matches it firmly. The size entry is marked missing in some rows and otherwise reads once, few, many or a size class.

CDR3aa: CASSFSSDTQYF
CDR3nt: TGTGCCAGCAGCTTTAGTTCCGATACGCAGTATTTT
abundance: .
j_gene: TRBJ2-3
v_gene: TRBV13
d_gene: .

CDR3aa: CASSLIGQSYEQYF
CDR3nt: TGTGCCAGCAGCCTTATAGGGCAGTCCTACGAGCAGTACTTC
abundance: .
j_gene: TRBJ2-7
v_gene: TRBV27
d_gene: .

CDR3aa: CASSSGTGGGEQYF
CDR3nt: TGTGCCAGCAGTTCCGGGACAGGGGGGGGCGAGCAGTACTTC
abundance: .
j_gene: TRBJ2-7
v_gene: TRBV27
d_gene: TRBD1

CDR3aa: CAKKLSGRSPETQYF
CDR3nt: TGCGCCAAAAAACTTAGCGGGAGGTCTCCAGAGACCCAGTACTTC
abundance: .
j_gene: TRBJ2-5
v_gene: TRBV10-2
d_gene: TRBD2

CDR3aa: CASSQEGSPGTYNEQFF
CDR3nt: TGCGCCAGCAGCCAAGAAGGCTCTCCGGGAACCTACAATGAGCAGTTCTTC
abundance: .
j_gene: TRBJ2-1
v_gene: TRBV4-1
d_gene: .

CDR3aa: CASSYRVLSGNTIYF
CDR3nt: TGTGCCAGCAGCTACAGGGTCCTCTCTGGAAACACCATATATTTT
abundance: once
j_gene: TRBJ1-3
v_gene: TRBV28
d_gene: .

CDR3aa: CASSIGAGFVEKLFF
CDR3nt: TGTGCCAGTAGTATAGGAGCAGGGTTCGTGGAAAAACTGTTTTTT
abundance: .
j_gene: TRBJ1-4
v_gene: TRBV19
d_gene: .

CDR3aa: CASSPDSQTTDTQYF
CDR3nt: TGTGCCAGCAGTCCGGACAGCCAAACCACAGATACGCAGTATTTT
abundance: .
j_gene: TRBJ2-3
v_gene: TRBV28
d_gene: .

CDR3aa: CASRTGLAADTQYF
CDR3nt: TGTGCCAGTAGGACGGGACTAGCGGCAGATACGCAGTATTTT
abundance: .
j_gene: TRBJ2-3
v_gene: TRBV19
d_gene: TRBD2

CDR3aa: CASSLGPPEQYF
CDR3nt: TGTGCCAGCAGCTTAGGTCCGCCCGAGCAGTACTTC
abundance: .
j_gene: TRBJ2-7
v_gene: TRBV7-9
d_gene: .

CDR3aa: CASSKGLAGFSYEQYF
CDR3nt: TGTGCCAGCAGTAAAGGGCTAGCGGGATTCTCCTACGAGCAGTACTTC
abundance: few
j_gene: TRBJ2-7
v_gene: TRBV28
d_gene: TRBD2

CDR3aa: CAWSRKGDEKLFF
CDR3nt: TGTGCCTGGAGTCGGAAGGGGGATGAAAAACTGTTTTTT
abundance: .
j_gene: TRBJ1-4
v_gene: TRBV30
d_gene: .

CDR3aa: CAVKTLRGSTDTQYF
CDR3nt: TGCGCCGTCAAAACCCTAAGGGGTAGTACAGATACGCAGTATTTT
abundance: .
j_gene: TRBJ2-3
v_gene: TRBV10-2
d_gene: .

CDR3aa: CASSYDAGVGQPQHF
CDR3nt: TGTGCCAGCAGTTACGACGCAGGGGTTGGTCAGCCCCAGCATTTT
abundance: .
j_gene: TRBJ1-5
v_gene: TRBV27
d_gene: .

CDR3aa: CASSDGVRSYEQYF
CDR3nt: TGTGCCAGCAGTGACGGGGTTAGGTCGTACGAGCAGTACTTC
abundance: .
j_gene: TRBJ2-7
v_gene: TRBV25-1
d_gene: .

CDR3aa: CASSHQGRNSNQPQHF
CDR3nt: TGTGCCAGCAGCCACCAGGGGCGAAATAGCAATCAGCCCCAGCATTTT
abundance: once
j_gene: TRBJ1-5
v_gene: TRBV7-2
d_gene: .

CDR3aa: CASSLAETDEQYF
CDR3nt: TGTGCCAGCAGTTTAGCAGAGACGGATGAGCAGTACTTC
abundance: .
j_gene: TRBJ2-5
v_gene: TRBV28
d_gene: .

CDR3aa: CASSGKQGWEKLFF
CDR3nt: TGTGCCAGCAGCGGAAAGCAGGGTTGGGAAAAACTGTTTTTT
abundance: .
j_gene: TRBJ1-4
v_gene: TRBV5-6
d_gene: .

CDR3aa: CSVDGLAASYNEQFF
CDR3nt: TGCAGCGTTGATGGGCTAGCGGCCTCCTACAATGAGCAGTTCTTC
abundance: .
j_gene: TRBJ2-1
v_gene: TRBV29-1
d_gene: TRBD2

CDR3aa: CASSAGLAGPYEQYF
CDR3nt: TGTGCCAGCAGTGCCGGACTAGCGGGACCCTACGAGCAGTACTTC
abundance: .
j_gene: TRBJ2-7
v_gene: TRBV28
d_gene: TRBD2

CDR3aa: CATSRPGLAVPNEQFF
CDR3nt: TGTGCCACCAGCAGACCTGGACTAGCGGTCCCCAATGAGCAGTTCTTC
abundance: .
j_gene: TRBJ2-1
v_gene: TRBV15
d_gene: TRBD2

CDR3aa: CASSQTSPGTEAFF
CDR3nt: TGCGCCAGCAGCCAGACTTCCCCCGGAACTGAAGCTTTCTTT
abundance: .
j_gene: TRBJ1-1
v_gene: TRBV4-1
d_gene: .

CDR3aa: CASSLVAGADNEQFF
CDR3nt: TGTGCCAGCAGCTTAGTAGCGGGAGCTGACAATGAGCAGTTCTTC
abundance: .
j_gene: TRBJ2-1
v_gene: TRBV7-2
d_gene: TRBD2

CDR3aa: CASSYLLTGERSGGELFF
CDR3nt: TGTGCCAGCAGCTATCTGTTGACAGGGGAGAGGAGCGGCGGGGAGCTGTTTTTT
abundance: .
j_gene: TRBJ2-2
v_gene: TRBV28
d_gene: TRBD1

CDR3aa: CASSFSPGAMNTEAFF
CDR3nt: TGTGCCAGCAGTTTTAGCCCCGGAGCGATGAACACTGAAGCTTTCTTT
abundance: .
j_gene: TRBJ1-1
v_gene: TRBV28
d_gene: .